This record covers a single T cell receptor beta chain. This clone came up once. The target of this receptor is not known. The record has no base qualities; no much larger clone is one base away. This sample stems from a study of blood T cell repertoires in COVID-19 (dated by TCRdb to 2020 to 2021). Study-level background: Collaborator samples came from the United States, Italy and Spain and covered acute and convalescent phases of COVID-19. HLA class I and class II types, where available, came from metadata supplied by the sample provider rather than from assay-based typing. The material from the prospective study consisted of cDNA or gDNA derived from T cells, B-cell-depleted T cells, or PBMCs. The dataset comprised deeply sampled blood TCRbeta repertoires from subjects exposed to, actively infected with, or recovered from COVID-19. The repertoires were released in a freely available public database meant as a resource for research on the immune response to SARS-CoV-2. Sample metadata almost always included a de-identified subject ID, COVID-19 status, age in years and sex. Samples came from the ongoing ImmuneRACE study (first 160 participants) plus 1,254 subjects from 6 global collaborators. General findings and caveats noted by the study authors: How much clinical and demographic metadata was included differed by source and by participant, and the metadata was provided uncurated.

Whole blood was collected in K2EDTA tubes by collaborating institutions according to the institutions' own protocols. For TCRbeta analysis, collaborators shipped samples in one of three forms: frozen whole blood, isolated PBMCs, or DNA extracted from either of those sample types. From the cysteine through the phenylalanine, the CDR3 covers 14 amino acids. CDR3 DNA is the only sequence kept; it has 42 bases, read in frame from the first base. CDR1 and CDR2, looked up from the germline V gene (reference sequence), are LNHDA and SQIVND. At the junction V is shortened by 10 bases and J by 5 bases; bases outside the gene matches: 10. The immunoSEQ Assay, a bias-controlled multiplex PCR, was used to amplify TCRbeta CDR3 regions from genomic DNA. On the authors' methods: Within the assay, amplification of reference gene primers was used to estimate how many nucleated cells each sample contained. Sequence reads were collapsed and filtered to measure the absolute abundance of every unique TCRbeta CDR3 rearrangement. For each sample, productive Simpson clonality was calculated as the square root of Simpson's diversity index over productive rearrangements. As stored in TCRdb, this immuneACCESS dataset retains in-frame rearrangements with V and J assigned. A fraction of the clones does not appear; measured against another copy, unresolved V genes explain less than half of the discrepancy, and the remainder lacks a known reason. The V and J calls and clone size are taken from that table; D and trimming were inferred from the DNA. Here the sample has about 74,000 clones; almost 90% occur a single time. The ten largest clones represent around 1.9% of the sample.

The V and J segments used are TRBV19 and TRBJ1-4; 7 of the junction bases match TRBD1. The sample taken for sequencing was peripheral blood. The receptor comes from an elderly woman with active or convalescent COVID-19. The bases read TGTGCCACTTCTCACAGGGGTGTGAATGAAAAACTGTTTTTT. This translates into CATSHRGVNEKLFF. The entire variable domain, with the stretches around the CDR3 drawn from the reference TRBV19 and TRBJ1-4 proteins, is DGGITQSPKYLFRKEGQNVTLSCEQNLNHDAMYWYRQDPGQGLRLIYYSQIVNDFQKGDIAEGYSVSREKKESFPLTVTSAQKNPTAFYLCATSHRGVNEKLFFGSGTQLSVL.